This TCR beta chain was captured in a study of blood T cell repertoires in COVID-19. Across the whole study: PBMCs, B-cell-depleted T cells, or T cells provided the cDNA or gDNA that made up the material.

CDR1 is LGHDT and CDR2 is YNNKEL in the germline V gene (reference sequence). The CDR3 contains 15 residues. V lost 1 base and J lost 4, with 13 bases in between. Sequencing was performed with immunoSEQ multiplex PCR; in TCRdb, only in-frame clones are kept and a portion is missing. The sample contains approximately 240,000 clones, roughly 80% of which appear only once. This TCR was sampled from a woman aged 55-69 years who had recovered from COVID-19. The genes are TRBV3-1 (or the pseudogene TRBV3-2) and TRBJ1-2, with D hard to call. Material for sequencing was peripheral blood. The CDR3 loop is CASSQVRGFGYGYTF. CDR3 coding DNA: TGTGCCAGCAGCCAAGTACGGGGTTTCGGCTATGGCTACACCTTC.